These T cell receptor beta chains were read from a single sample in a study of response to subunit inactivated influenza vaccine. MiXCR, applied by TCRdb to the RT-PCR reads, yields one record per CDR3 protein. The sample shows hundreds of thousands of distinct CDR3 sequences, approximately 12% of them seen only once. Sequenced here: PBMCs from blood, sampled on the day of vaccination. These receptors were obtained from a middle-aged man who received an inactivated influenza vaccine. The conserved cysteine and the conserved F or W are not part of the CDR3 here. The order of the fields is V gene, clone size, CDR3 protein. Size values are once, few and many counts, or a class for expanded clones, and some rows have none.

v_call: TRBV28; clone_size: many; cdr3_aa: ASNYKSTGGIQY
v_call: TRBV11-1; clone_size: -; cdr3_aa: ASRRASYAKSSYNEQF
v_call: TRBV2; clone_size: few; cdr3_aa: ASKGTGGTGELF
v_call: TRBV30; clone_size: -; cdr3_aa: AWIAPRASGYNEQF
v_call: TRBV5-1; clone_size: many; cdr3_aa: ASSLGQENQPQH
v_call: TRBV5-1; clone_size: few; cdr3_aa: ASSLASLAGFYYEQY
v_call: TRBV4-3; clone_size: few; cdr3_aa: ASSQESRYNEQF
v_call: TRBV11-1; clone_size: -; cdr3_aa: ASSRGGAQRYEQY
v_call: TRBV4-1; clone_size: -; cdr3_aa: ASSQVGWETNEKLF
v_call: TRBV12-3/TRBV12-4; clone_size: few; cdr3_aa: ASSSGGSGANVLT
v_call: TRBV10-3; clone_size: -; cdr3_aa: AISERGRASGANVLT
v_call: TRBV24-1; clone_size: few; cdr3_aa: ATSDFPADTQY
v_call: TRBV5-1; clone_size: many; cdr3_aa: ASSLDRGVYGYT
v_call: TRBV6-2/TRBV6-3; clone_size: few; cdr3_aa: ASSFRREHGYT
v_call: TRBV18; clone_size: few; cdr3_aa: ASSPPFGETQY
v_call: TRBV4-3; clone_size: -; cdr3_aa: ASSQDGINEQF
v_call: TRBV29-1; clone_size: few; cdr3_aa: SVLPGLAVDTQY
v_call: TRBV7-9; clone_size: -; cdr3_aa: ASIEVVRGLPEAF
v_call: TRBV4-2; clone_size: many; cdr3_aa: ASSQRQGYNSPLH
v_call: TRBV6-4; clone_size: few; cdr3_aa: ASRPRTGSGGGKGYEQY
v_call: TRBV5-1; clone_size: few; cdr3_aa: ASSRGQGEYEAF
v_call: TRBV6-1; clone_size: -; cdr3_aa: ASSEAGRPARGEQY
v_call: TRBV5-1; clone_size: few; cdr3_aa: ASSFGTPQETQY
v_call: TRBV15; clone_size: many; cdr3_aa: ATSRAGGITGELF
v_call: TRBV2; clone_size: -; cdr3_aa: ASKGTSGTGNEQF